The 31 T cell receptor beta chains below were found in one sample sequenced in a study of immune heterogeneity within non-small cell lung tumors. Genomic DNA extracted from bulk tumor tissue served as template. A total of 550 to 650 ng was used per sample. Surgery yielded several widely spaced biopsies per primary tumor. Before undergoing curative surgery, patients had newly diagnosed non-small cell lung cancer that was untreated. A first 10-cycle multiplex round used 32 V-gene and 13 J-gene primers on TCR beta CDR3. TCRdb passed the multiplex PCR reads through MiXCR, listing each CDR3 protein once. The sample holds about 3,200 distinct CDR3 sequences, under 20% seen once. The sequencing input was lung tumor tissue. The receptors derive from a middle-aged man with non-small cell lung cancer.

The chain joins TRBV12-5 to TRBJ2-5; 8 bases line up with TRBD2. The germline CDR1 and CDR2 sequences are LGHNT and FRNRAP. J gave up 2 bases and V 3 bases, and 2 bases lay outside the gene matches. The CDR3 has 14 amino acids. As DNA, the CDR3 is TGTGCTAGTGGTTTTACTAGCGGACAAGAGACCCAGTACTTC. Translated: CASGFTSGQETQYF. The full variable domain, its missing parts supplied by reference TRBV12-5 and TRBJ2-5, is DARVTQTPRHKVTEMGQEVTMRCQPILGHNTVFWYRQTMMQGLELLAYFRNRAPLDDSGMPKDRFSAEMPDATLATLKIQPSEPRDSAVYFCASGFTSGQETQYFGPGTRLLVL.

This clonotype is medium-sized. This chain connects TRBV5-1 to TRBJ2-7, with D unclear. The CDR3 is made up of 11 amino acids. The germline V and J ends were trimmed by 10 bases and 2 bases, with 10 bases remaining between them. CDR1 and CDR2 (germline): SGHRS, YFSETQ. The CDR3 loop is CAGQKAYEQYF. The CDR3 coding sequence is TGCGCCGGGCAGAAAGCCTACGAGCAGTACTTC.

Within the sample, this clonotype is medium-sized (0.01 to 0.1%). This sequence joins TRBV5-6 and TRBJ2-7; D unresolved. The length of the CDR3 is 15 residues. V gave up 0 bases and J gave up 1 base, with 11 bases separating them. Germline-derived CDR1 and CDR2 are SGHDT and YYEEEE. The CDR3 bases are TGTGCCAGCAGCTTGGGATGGTTGCCATCCTACGAGCAGTACTTC. This sequence encodes CASSLGWLPSYEQYF.

This clonotype is labeled medium-sized. The chain is built from TRBV19 and TRBJ1-5; D call uncertain. The V gene's germline CDR1 is LNHDA and CDR2 SQIVND (reference sequence). The CDR3 has 12 residues. Trimming took off 0 bases at V and 6 bases at J, with 3 bases between the two ends. The CDR3 here is CASSIDLQPQHF. CDR3 bases: TGTGCCAGTAGTATAGACCTTCAGCCCCAGCATTTT. The full variable domain, completed using reference TRBV19 and TRBJ1-5, is DGGITQSPKYLFRKEGQNVTLSCEQNLNHDAMYWYRQDPGQGLRLIYYSQIVNDFQKGDIAEGYSVSREKKESFPLTVTSAQKNPTAFYLCASSIDLQPQHFGDGTRLSIL.

About this clonotype: This may arise from a read error, as a much more abundant clone is one base away. J is TRBJ1-5 and V is TRBV20-1, with 7 bases fitting TRBD1. This CDR3 is 14 amino acids long. After removal of 5 bases from V and 8 bases from J, the junction contained 12 bases not matched to a gene. Germline CDR1 is DFQATT and CDR2 is SNEGSKA (reference sequence). CDR3 nucleotides: TGCAGTGCTCCCGACAGGGAAGTGGATAAGCCCCAGCATTTT. Amino acid sequence: CSAPDREVDKPQHF.

This clonotype is medium-sized by share. V usage is TRBV27 and J usage is TRBJ2-3; unclear D gene. Germline V lookup: CDR1 MNHEY, CDR2 SMNVEV (reference sequence). The CDR3 runs to 14 residues. Between the trimmed V and J ends, which lost 2 bases and 4 bases, there was a span of 10 bases. The CDR3 sequence is CASSLSIKADTQYF. The CDR3 coding sequence is TGTGCCAGCAGTTTAAGTATCAAAGCAGATACGCAGTATTTT.

This clonotype is classed as medium-sized (0.01 to 0.1%). V gene TRBV27 combines with J gene TRBJ2-3; D is undetermined. The V and J ends lost 2 bases and 0 bases respectively, with 12 bases between them. Germline V CDR1 and CDR2: MNHEY, SMNVEV (reference sequence). The CDR3 loop spans 16 amino acids. The CDR3 bases are TGTGCCAGCAGTTTACAGTTTTTTACTAGCACAGATACGCAGTATTTT. Protein sequence: CASSLQFFTSTDTQYF.

By share, this clonotype counts as medium-sized. The J gene is TRBJ2-1, the V gene TRBV6-5; D is perhaps TRBD2 (6 bases). Trimming removed 2 bases from V and 0 bases from J, with 17 bases in between. The CDR3 consists of 18 residues. From germline, CDR1 is MNHEY and CDR2 SVGAGI. Written as DNA, the CDR3 is TGTGCCAGCAGTTACGGCGAGGGGCGGGGCCCCTCCTACAATGAGCAGTTCTTC. Translation gives CASSYGEGRGPSYNEQFF.

On this clonotype: A read error may explain this, as a much larger clone is one base away. The chain uses TRBV9 and TRBJ1-2; D might be TRBD1 (5 bases). From germline, CDR1 is SGDLS and CDR2 YYNGEE. CDR3 length: 14 residues. This CDR3 is CAISVRDVGYGYTF. CDR3 bases: TGTGCCATCAGCGTCAGGGATGTGGGGTATGGCTACACCTTC.

Points on this clonotype: A much larger clone sits a single nucleotide away, making a read error possible. The chain links TRBV7-9 to TRBJ2-1, with 9 bases lining up with TRBD2. The CDR3 loop spans 16 amino acids. Germline-derived CDR1 and CDR2 are SEHNR and FQNEAQ (reference sequence). For the CDR3, the DNA is TGTGCCATCAGCTTATGGGATGGCGGGAGGGCCGAGGAGCAGTTCTTC. It encodes CAISLWDGGRAEEQFF.

This clonotype is deemed medium-sized. V usage is TRBV6-1 and J usage is TRBJ2-7; 13 bases are shared with TRBD2. V was pared by 6 bases and J by 6 bases, with 14 bases of the junction left unmatched. Germline V gene lookup returns CDR1 MNHNS and CDR2 SASEGT. This CDR3 contains 17 residues. In DNA form, the CDR3 reads TGTGCCAGCAGCTTCGGACTAGCGGGAGTTATGATGGTCGAGCAGTACTTC. Translation: CASSFGLAGVMMVEQYF.

This clonotype rates as medium-sized. This chain connects TRBV6-1 to TRBJ1-6; 7 bases fit TRBD1. In germline, CDR1 is MNHNS, CDR2 SASEGT. The CDR3 is 15 residues long. The trim removed 3 bases at V and 5 bases at J, leaving 4 bases unmatched. The CDR3 sequence: CASSETGTDNSPLHF. CDR3 nucleotide sequence: TGTGCCAGCAGTGAGACCGGGACAGATAATTCACCCCTCCACTTT.

This rearrangement joins TRBV5-4 to TRBJ2-1, with TRBD2 identical over 7 bases. Per the germline V gene, CDR1 is SGHNT and CDR2 is YYREEE (reference sequence). J lost 3 bases, V lost 7 bases, and 7 bases had no gene match. The CDR3 loop spans 14 amino acids. CDR3 sequence: CASRRGLDYNEQFF. CDR3 nucleotide sequence: TGTGCCAGCCGTAGAGGACTAGACTACAATGAGCAGTTCTTC.

This clonotype was counted a few times. This chain links TRBV28 with TRBJ2-2; 7 nucleotides line up with TRBD1. The V gene's germline CDR1 is MDHEN and CDR2 SYDVKM. V was clipped by 6 bases and J by 5 bases; unmatched bases: 9. The CDR3 spans 15 residues. The CDR3 spells CASRKQGMRTGELFF. DNA for the CDR3: TGTGCCAGCAGGAAACAGGGGATGAGAACCGGGGAGCTGTTTTTT.

Remarks on this clonotype: A much larger clone is a single base away; this may be a read error. The chain carries TRBV19 and TRBJ2-2; tentative D call: TRBD2 (5 bases). The V gene's germline CDR1 is LNHDA and CDR2 SQIVND (reference sequence). The CDR3 runs 13 residues. The CDR3 reads CASSLTNTGEPFF. The CDR3 region has the DNA TGTGCCAGTAGTCTAACGAACACCGGGGAGCCGTTTTTT. The variable domain in full, with the rest retrieved from reference TRBV19 and TRBJ2-2, is DGGITQSPKYLFRKEGQNVTLSCEQNLNHDAMYWYRQDPGQGLRLIYYSQIVNDFQKGDIAEGYSVSREKKESFPLTVTSAQKNPTAFYLCASSLTNTGEPFFGEGSRLTVL.

This clonotype is medium-sized within its sample. An end of the junction differs from the germline gene, which may be a read error. The chain is built from TRBV30 and TRBJ2-7; no firm D call. The CDR3 is made up of 10 amino acids. The germline V gene encodes CDR1 GTSNPN and CDR2 SVGIG (reference sequence). The CDR3 spells CAWSVRWIHF. The DNA for the CDR3 is TGTGCCTGGAGTGTAAGGTGGATACACTTC.

This clonotype is categorized as medium-sized. The J gene is TRBJ2-1, the V gene TRBV7-9; D may match TRBD1 or TRBD2 (5 bases each). Trimming cost V 4 bases and J 9 bases, with 19 bases left between them. Germline V gives CDR1 SEHNR, CDR2 FQNEAQ (reference sequence). The CDR3 sequence is 15 residues long. The CDR3 DNA sequence: TGTGCCAGCAGCTCGAATAGAGGGGTCCAGAGTGAGCAGTTCTTC. Its protein is CASSSNRGVQSEQFF.

This clonotype is labeled as medium-sized. This chain links TRBV6-2 or TRBV6-3 with TRBJ2-7; D tentatively fits TRBD1 or TRBD2 (5 bases each). V was pared by 2 bases and J by 0 bases, with 20 bases between. Germline-derived CDR1 and CDR2 are MNHEY and SVGEGT. The CDR3 extends over 18 amino acids. CDR3 bases: TGTGCCAGCAGTTACCACATCGGGACCCCATGGAACTCCTACGAGCAGTACTTC. Translated, it gives CASSYHIGTPWNSYEQYF.

To note about this clonotype: Being one base from a much bigger clone, this may be a read error. The chain is built from TRBV2 and TRBJ2-5, with D maybe TRBD2 (6 bases). The CDR3 totals 15 residues. Germline V gene lookup returns CDR1 SNHLY and CDR2 FYNNEI. This CDR3 is CVSSEAGGLRETQYF. Written as DNA, the CDR3 is TGTGTCAGCAGTGAAGCTGGAGGGTTAAGGGAGACCCAGTACTTC.

This clonotype rates as medium-sized (0.01 to 0.1%). The J gene is TRBJ2-1, the V gene TRBV2; D ambiguous. The germline V and J ends were trimmed by 4 bases and 7 bases, with 5 bases remaining between them. Germline CDR1 is SNHLY and CDR2 is FYNNEI. The CDR3 extends over 11 amino acids. CDR3 loop: CASSVGNEQFF. As DNA, the CDR3 is TGTGCCAGCAGTGTTGGGAATGAGCAGTTCTTC.

In the case of this clonotype: This is likely a read error, given that the CDR3 carries no conserved phenylalanine or tryptophan at its end. No DNA is shown, since the ends of the CDR3 on it are uncertain; the CDR3 is the one TCRdb lists. This sequence joins TRBV10-3 and TRBJ2-3; the listed D gene, TRBD2, was not tested against the DNA. The CDR3 is 16 amino acids in total, end residues counted. The V gene's germline CDR1 is ENHRY and CDR2 SYGVKD. The CDR3 is CAIKAGERGHEQYFGP.

This clonotype is classed as medium-sized. J is TRBJ2-3 and V is TRBV7-9; 12 nucleotides align to TRBD2. From germline, CDR1 is SEHNR and CDR2 FQNEAQ (reference sequence). The CDR3 loop spans 18 amino acids. J gave up 0 bases and V 5 bases, and 9 bases lay outside the gene matches. The CDR3 region is CASSPGTSGPPSTDTQYF. DNA for the CDR3: TGTGCCAGCAGCCCCGGGACTAGCGGGCCACCTAGCACAGATACGCAGTATTTT. Full variable domain (rest looked up from reference TRBV7-9 and TRBJ2-3): DTGVSQNPRHKITKRGQNVTFRCDPISEHNRLYWYRQTLGQGPEFLTYFQNEAQLEKSRLLSDRFSAERPKGSFSTLEIQRTEQGDSAMYLCASSPGTSGPPSTDTQYFGPGTRLTVL.

In its sample, this clonotype ranks as medium-sized. V gene TRBV7-8 combines with J gene TRBJ2-7; 10 bases align to TRBD2. This CDR3 has 15 amino acids. V dropped 2 bases and J dropped 4; count of bases not matched to a gene: 5. Germline assignment: CDR1 SGHVS and CDR2 FQNEAQ. CDR3 amino acids: CASSLPTSGLYEQYF. DNA of the CDR3: TGTGCCAGCAGCTTACCGACTAGCGGGCTTTACGAGCAGTACTTC.

By sample fraction, this clonotype is medium-sized. The chain recombines TRBV28 with TRBJ2-7; tentatively, D is TRBD1 (8 bases). V gave up 6 bases and J gave up 9 bases, with 24 bases separating them. The CDR3 has 15 residues. CDR1 is MDHEN, CDR2 SYDVKM, per germline. The CDR3 nucleotides read TGTGCCAGCAGAAGCAACAGGGGGGGCCTTTCAATGCAGTACTTC. Its protein product is CASRSNRGGLSMQYF.

This clonotype ranks as medium-sized. The rearrangement uses TRBV28 and TRBJ1-2; D is unclear. The germline V gene encodes CDR1 MDHEN and CDR2 SYDVKM. CDR3 length: 13 amino acids. V lost 1 base to trimming and J lost 8 bases, with 11 bases between them. For the CDR3, the DNA is TGTGCCAGCAGTTTATTACCCGAGAAGGGCTACACCTTC. This sequence encodes CASSLLPEKGYTF.

This clonotype is labeled large. The chain is built from TRBV29-1 and TRBJ2-7; 9 positions agree with TRBD1. The CDR3 sequence is 15 residues long. Trimming took 0 bases from V and 1 from J; bases not matched to a gene: 4. The germline gives CDR1 SQVTM, CDR2 ANQGSEA. CDR3 residues: CSVEEDGTGSYEQYF. The CDR3 nucleotides are TGCAGCGTTGAAGAAGATGGGACAGGGTCCTACGAGCAGTACTTC.

In its sample, this clonotype is medium-sized. This chain joins TRBV7-2 and TRBJ2-3; D gene unclear. V was pared by 2 bases and J by 0 bases, with 9 bases between. CDR1 SGHTA and CDR2 FQGNSA come from the germline V gene. This CDR3 contains 15 residues. The CDR3 nucleotides are TGTGCCAGCAGCTTAAGTCTGTTTAGCACAGATACGCAGTATTTT. Translation gives CASSLSLFSTDTQYF.

This clonotype is judged medium-sized (0.01 to 0.1%). The chain links TRBV28 to TRBJ2-3, with D possibly matching TRBD1 (5 bases). Germline loops: CDR1 MDHEN, CDR2 SYDVKM. Trimming stripped 8 bases from V and 1 base from J, with 19 bases between. The CDR3 is made up of 16 amino acids. The CDR3 sequence is CASCIRQNPRTDTQYF. CDR3 sequence (DNA): TGTGCCAGCTGTATTCGACAGAACCCACGCACAGATACGCAGTATTTT.

This clonotype is large within its sample. V usage is TRBV7-2 and J usage is TRBJ2-2; 11 bases align to TRBD2. The CDR3 totals 17 residues. Germline CDR1 is SGHTA and CDR2 is FQGNSA. V lost 3 bases, J lost 3 bases, and 6 bases stayed unmatched. The CDR3 nucleotides are TGTGCCAGCAGCTTTAGCGGGAGGGCTTCGGACACCGGGGAGCTGTTTTTT. The encoded protein is CASSFSGRASDTGELFF.

This clonotype ranks as large. This sequence joins TRBV20-1 and TRBJ1-2; D call uncertain. Trimming removed 5 bases from V and 1 base from J, with 11 bases in between. Germline loops: CDR1 DFQATT, CDR2 SNEGSKA (reference sequence). The CDR3 has 13 residues. CDR3 DNA sequence: TGCAGTGCTGAACTTGCACTTAACTATGGCTACACCTTC. Translating gives CSAELALNYGYTF.

A few counts support this clonotype. One end of the junction is discordant with germline, which a read error may explain. The V and J genes are TRBV5-1 and TRBJ1-2, with 9 bases matching TRBD1. The CDR3 consists of 15 residues. Germline V lookup: CDR1 SGHRS, CDR2 YFSETQ. CDR3 sequence (DNA): TGCGCCAGCATCTTGGCCCCCGGGACAGGGAATGGCTACACCTTC. Translating gives CASILAPGTGNGYTF.